This record concerns one TCR beta chain sequence. The data derive from a study of blood T cell repertoires in COVID-19. Profiling relied on immunoSEQ multiplex PCR, and the TCRdb table lists in-frame clones only, not all of them. The table has 35,000 to 45,000 clones, around 85% seen once. The germline CDR1 and CDR2 sequences are SNHLY and FYNNEI. V lost 6 bases and J 3 bases, leaving 6 bases between the germline ends. This CDR3 is 11 amino acids long. Input material: peripheral blood. The rearrangement uses TRBV2 and TRBJ2-7; no clear D gene. This clonotype was sampled from a man aged 45-65 years with active COVID-19. The CDR3 bases are TGTGCCAGCAGCCCCCTCTACGAGCAGTACTTC. Its protein product is CASSPLYEQYF.